The present T cell receptor beta chain was sequenced within a study of blood T cell repertoires in COVID-19. As for the study in general: Sample material is recorded as cDNA or gDNA derived from T cells, B-cell-depleted T cells, or PBMCs.

Germline V gene data show CDR1 as GTSNPN and CDR2 as SVGIG (reference sequence). The V gene lost 5 bases and the J gene lost 7 bases, with 15 bases spanning the gap. This CDR3 has 13 residues. Here immunoSEQ multiplex PCR was the method, and the copy in TCRdb shows in-frame clones only, minus some. The sample records about 230,000 clones, approximately 81% being singletons. J is TRBJ1-3 and V is TRBV30, with D perhaps TRBD1 (5 bases). The sample was peripheral blood. This TCR was sampled from a man aged 40-55 years with acute or convalescent COVID-19. The CDR3 DNA sequence: TGTGCCTGGGGGACGACGGTGAGGAACACCATATATTTT. This sequence encodes CAWGTTVRNTIYF. Together with reference TRBV30 and TRBJ1-3, the CDR3 gives the full variable domain: SQTIHQWPATLVQPVGSPLSLECTVEGTSNPNLYWYRQAAGRGLQLLFYSVGIGQISSEVPQNLSASRPQDRQFILSSKKLLLSDSGFYLCAWGTTVRNTIYFGEGSWLTVV.